The 5 T cell receptor beta chains listed next were all sequenced from one sample in a study of STAT3 mutations in large granular lymphocyte leukemia. No cognate antigen is known for these TCRs. Study-level findings and limits: In T-cell large granular lymphocyte leukemia, about half of patients showed multiple immunodominant subclonotypes.

Assay: immunoSEQ multiplex PCR; the TCRdb copy retains only in-frame clones and omits some. The sample gives 2,000 to 2,500 clones, 53% of which show up once; 75% to 90% is in the top ten. What was sequenced was peripheral blood mononuclear cells. These receptors came from a man aged 60 to 69 with T-cell large granular lymphocyte leukemia. Some clones in this sample may be carry-over from other donors' samples.

J is TRBJ1-1 and V is TRBV2; 9 bases fit TRBD1. The V segment lost 5 bases and the J segment 4 bases; nucleotides outside the gene matches: 2. CDR1 is SNHLY, CDR2 FYNNEI, per germline. CDR3 size: 13 residues. Written as DNA, the CDR3 is TGTGCCAGCAGTACGACAGGGGGCACTGAAGCTTTCTTT. This sequence encodes CASSTTGGTEAFF.

The rearrangement joins TRBV5-4 to TRBJ1-6; 7 bases fit TRBD1. There are 17 residues in the CDR3. The V segment lost 0 bases and the J segment 2 bases; nucleotides outside the gene matches: 5. Germline V lookup: CDR1 SGHNT, CDR2 YYREEE (reference sequence). CDR3 sequence: CASSLAGGGTYNSPLHF. The CDR3 nucleotides are TGTGCCAGCAGCTTGGCAGGGGGGGGGACCTATAATTCACCCCTCCACTTT. The complete variable domain, with remaining parts taken from reference TRBV5-4 and TRBJ1-6, reads ETGVTQSPTHLIKTRGQQVTLRCSSQSGHNTVSWYQQALGQGPQFIFQYYREEENGRGNFPPRFSGLQFPNYSSELNVNALELDDSALYLCASSLAGGGTYNSPLHFGNGTRLTVT.

There are a few counts of this clone. CDR3 coding DNA: TGCGCCAGCAGCCATACCACAGGACACGAGCAGTACTTC. Translated: CASSHTTGHEQYF. This chain joins TRBV4-1 and TRBJ2-7, with a weak D call TRBD1 (5 bases). Per the germline V gene, CDR1 is MGHRA and CDR2 is YSYEKL. V lost 3 bases and J 5 bases, leaving 11 bases between the germline ends. This CDR3 has 13 residues.

The chain uses TRBV30 and TRBJ2-1; 7 bases line up with TRBD1. The V gene's germline CDR1 is GTSNPN and CDR2 SVGIG (reference sequence). The length of the CDR3 is 15 residues. V lost 5 bases and J lost 9; bases outside the gene matches: 16. DNA of the CDR3: TGTGCCTGGGGGAAACAGGGGATCCCTCAATCTGAGCAGTTCTTC. Translating it yields CAWGKQGIPQSEQFF. The whole variable domain, filled in from reference TRBV30 and TRBJ2-1, reads SQTIHQWPATLVQPVGSPLSLECTVEGTSNPNLYWYRQAAGRGLQLLFYSVGIGQISSEVPQNLSASRPQDRQFILSSKKLLLSDSGFYLCAWGKQGIPQSEQFFGPGTRLTVL.

Only a few counts were recorded for this clone. This chain links TRBV2 with TRBJ2-7; D unclear. The CDR3 has 11 amino acids. The germline CDR1 and CDR2 sequences are SNHLY and FYNNEI. V lost 5 bases to trimming and J lost 3 bases, with 5 bases between them. The CDR3 region is CASSPLYEQYV. The CDR3 DNA sequence: TGTGCCAGCAGTCCTCTCTACGAGCAGTACGTC.